This T cell receptor beta chain derives from a study of identical twins (dated by TCRdb to between 2015 and 2016). The study in broad terms: To test whether fetal clonotypes persist, this study deep-sequenced TCR alpha and beta repertoires from monozygotic twins, from unrelated adults of various ages, and from cord blood. To rule out contamination, the twin experiments were replicated at different times with different library preparation protocols. Results and caveats for the whole study, not just this receptor: Invariant T cells such as MAIT and iNKT could partly confound zero-insertion analyses, though diverse VJ usage argued against this for most clonotypes. Recombination models systematically underestimated out-of-frame TCR alpha sharing in monozygotic twins but agreed with sharing between unrelated individuals. Fewer insertions were carried by abundant cord blood beta clonotypes, a similar but weaker trend appeared in young adult naive repertoires, and no such trend appeared in memory repertoires. Out-of-frame TCR alpha sequences shared between twins showed an excess of low generation-probability sequences compared with coincidental sharing between unrelated individuals. Excess twin sharing in beta out-of-frame sequences was weaker because fewer shared sequences lowered the signal-to-noise ratio. Because the same donors could not be followed over many years, conclusions were based on cross-sectional statistical analysis.

With respect to this clonotype: Its antigen specificity is not known. One base away there is no much larger clone; base qualities are not given.

The protocol used for the library was 5' RACE. The sample was run on an Illumina HiSeq 2000. Template switching introduced a universal primer binding site; the final cDNA contained a unique molecular identifier, enabling accurate counting of TCR cDNA molecules. Specific primers in the conserved constant-segment region were used to synthesize first-strand cDNA for the TCR alpha and beta chains. To control for contamination, every cDNA library carried two barcodes: a SMART-Mk sample barcode plus Illumina barcodes. TruSeq adapter sequences along with Illumina sample barcodes were introduced in two successive PCR steps. TCR alpha and beta cDNA libraries were sequenced on the Illumina HiSeq platform with custom primers. Processing in the source paper ran as follows. MiGEC processed the raw reads to extract unique molecular identifiers, while MiXCR was used to determine the CDR3 positions. Recombination models were inferred per individual with the repgenHMM and IGoR tools using an EM algorithm. Shared clonotype analysis was performed with the tcR package in R, normalizing sharing by the product of cloneset sizes. To study raw recombination without the effects of thymic and clonal selection, out-of-frame nonproductive sequences were analyzed. TCRdb reprocessed the public reads (quality trimming at Q25 with fastp, clone calling with MiXCR) and kept in-frame beta chains. A single entry per CDR3 protein holds the most common genes and DNA from its merged rows. TCRdb's processing, not the study's, gives the V and J calls here. The sample table holds around 1.7 million distinct CDR3 sequences, of which around a third were seen once. The top ten clonotypes cover approximately 0.29% of the sample.

The CDR1 and CDR2 encoded by the germline V gene are LGHNA and YNFKEQ. Counted from cysteine to phenylalanine, this CDR3 has 20 amino acids. The retained sequence is limited to the CDR3, 60 bases, with the frame set at the first base. Trimming takes 1 base from V and 10 bases from J, and the germline ends sit 32 bases apart. Only healthy Caucasian donors were included. The clonotype was recovered from a newborn girl in good health. Sequenced sample: cord blood. The chain employs TRBV4-2 and TRBJ2-1, with TRBD2 as a weak D call on 5 bases. Here the CDR3 is given as CASSQGLERGWTLFLEEQFF. The nucleotides read TGTGCCAGCAGCCAAGGTTTGGAGCGAGGTTGGACTCTCTTTTTGGAGGAGCAGTTCTTC.